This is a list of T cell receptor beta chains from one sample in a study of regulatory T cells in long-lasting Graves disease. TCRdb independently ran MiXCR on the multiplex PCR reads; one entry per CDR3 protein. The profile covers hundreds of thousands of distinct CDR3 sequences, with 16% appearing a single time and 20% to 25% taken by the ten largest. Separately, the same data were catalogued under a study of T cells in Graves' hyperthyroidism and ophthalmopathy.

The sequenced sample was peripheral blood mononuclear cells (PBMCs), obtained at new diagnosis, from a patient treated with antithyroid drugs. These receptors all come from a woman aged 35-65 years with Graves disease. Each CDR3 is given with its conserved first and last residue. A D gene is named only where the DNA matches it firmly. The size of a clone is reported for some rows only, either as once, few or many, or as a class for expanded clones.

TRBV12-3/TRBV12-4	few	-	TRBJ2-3	TGTGCCAGCAGGAGTCGAGGGGGGACAGATACGCAGTATTTT	CASRSRGGTDTQYF
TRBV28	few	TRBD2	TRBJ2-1	TGTGCCAGCAGGATTGCCCCCGGGGGGGCCGCGTCCTACAATGAGCAGTTCTTC	CASRIAPGGAASYNEQFF
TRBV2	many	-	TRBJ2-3	TGCGCCAGCAGCCCGGGTTACACAGATACGCAGTATTTT	CASSPGYTDTQYF
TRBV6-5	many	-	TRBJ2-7	TGTGCCAGCAGTTACTCGGGATCGCGGTCCTACGAGCAGTACTTC	CASSYSGSRSYEQYF
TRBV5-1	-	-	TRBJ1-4	TGCGCCAGCACTCCGACGGGGCCGGTGGGTGAAAAACTGTTTTTT	CASTPTGPVGEKLFF
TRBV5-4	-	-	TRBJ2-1	TGTGCCAGCAGCTCTTCGACCATCCCCCTCTACAATGAGCAGTTCTTC	CASSSSTIPLYNEQFF
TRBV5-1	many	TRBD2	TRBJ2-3	TGCGCCAGCAGCTTGGGACCCACTAGCGGGGGGCGCACAGATACGCAGTATTTT	CASSLGPTSGGRTDTQYF
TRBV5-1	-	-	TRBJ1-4	TGCGCCAGCAGCCCAGGGTTGTGGGGGGATGAAAAACTGTTTTTT	CASSPGLWGDEKLFF
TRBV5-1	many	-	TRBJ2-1	TGCGCCAGCAGCTTGGATGGAAGTGGCTACAATGAGCAGTTCTTC	CASSLDGSGYNEQFF
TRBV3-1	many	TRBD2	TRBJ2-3	TGTGCCAGCAGCCAAGTTGGCGGGGGGGCCGCCACAGATACGCAGTATTTT	CASSQVGGGAATDTQYF
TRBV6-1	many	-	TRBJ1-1	TGTGCCAGCGTCAAGGAGGTGAACACTGAAGCTTTCTTT	CASVKEVNTEAFF